A selection of T cell receptor beta chains follows, all from one sample in a study of cytomegalovirus exposure and HLA in healthy donors. Only in-frame clones appear in the TCRdb table, and some are missing; sequencing was by immunoSEQ multiplex PCR. Of some 80,000 clones in the sample, approximately 65% were seen once. Source material: PBMCs. The receptors derive from a male donor in good health and CMV-seropositive. Each CDR3 is given with its conserved first and last residue. D genes are given only for firm matches. Clone size is shown for a subset of rows, as once, few, many or a class of expanded clone.

j_gene: TRBJ1-2; d_gene: NA; abundance: NA; v_gene: TRBV29-1; CDR3aa: CSVEVTTGHYGYTF; CDR3nt: TGCAGCGTTGAGGTCACGACGGGTCACTATGGCTACACCTTC
j_gene: TRBJ1-5; d_gene: NA; abundance: NA; v_gene: TRBV28; CDR3aa: CASNLRGGGGRPQHF; CDR3nt: TGTGCCAGCAATCTCCGAGGAGGGGGGGGACGGCCCCAGCATTTT
j_gene: TRBJ1-1; d_gene: NA; abundance: NA; v_gene: TRBV12-5; CDR3aa: CASGRGFTEAFF; CDR3nt: TGTGCTAGTGGCCGAGGGTTCACTGAAGCTTTCTTT
j_gene: TRBJ1-2; d_gene: NA; abundance: few; v_gene: TRBV13; CDR3aa: CASTEQQGLYGYTF; CDR3nt: TGTGCCAGCACCGAACAACAGGGTCTCTATGGCTACACCTTC
j_gene: TRBJ2-5; d_gene: NA; abundance: NA; v_gene: TRBV27; CDR3aa: CASSLGSGRRETQYF; CDR3nt: TGTGCCAGCAGTTTGGGTAGCGGACGTCGGGAGACCCAGTACTTC
j_gene: TRBJ2-7; d_gene: TRBD2; abundance: NA; v_gene: TRBV4-2; CDR3aa: CASSQASGTPYEQYF; CDR3nt: TGTGCCAGCAGCCAGGCTAGCGGTACGCCTTACGAGCAGTACTTC
j_gene: TRBJ1-4; d_gene: NA; abundance: NA; v_gene: TRBV19; CDR3aa: CASTVWGDVGLGKLFF; CDR3nt: TGTGCCAGTACCGTATGGGGGGACGTGGGGCTTGGAAAACTGTTTTTT
j_gene: TRBJ1-1; d_gene: TRBD1; abundance: few; v_gene: TRBV9; CDR3aa: CASSVYGTASNTEAFF; CDR3nt: TGTGCCAGCAGCGTATACGGGACAGCGTCGAACACTGAAGCTTTCTTT
j_gene: TRBJ2-4; d_gene: NA; abundance: NA; v_gene: TRBV7-9; CDR3aa: CASSHSLLTSTGGIQYF; CDR3nt: TGTGCCAGCAGCCACAGTCTCCTGACTAGCACAGGGGGCATTCAGTACTTC
j_gene: TRBJ1-4; d_gene: TRBD1; abundance: NA; v_gene: TRBV6-5; CDR3aa: CASSFAQGSANEKLFF; CDR3nt: TGTGCCAGCAGTTTTGCACAGGGGAGCGCTAATGAAAAACTGTTTTTT
j_gene: TRBJ1-5; d_gene: NA; abundance: NA; v_gene: TRBV19; CDR3aa: CASTGGRSNQPQHF; CDR3nt: TGTGCCAGTACTGGGGGCAGGAGCAATCAGCCCCAGCATTTT
j_gene: TRBJ1-4; d_gene: TRBD1; abundance: NA; v_gene: TRBV19; CDR3aa: CASSAWTGPNEKLFF; CDR3nt: TGTGCCAGTAGTGCCTGGACAGGGCCTAATGAAAAACTGTTTTTT
j_gene: TRBJ1-1; d_gene: NA; abundance: few; v_gene: TRBV11-2; CDR3aa: CASSLAGALNTEAFF; CDR3nt: TGTGCCAGCAGCTTAGCAGGGGCCCTCAACACTGAAGCTTTCTTT
j_gene: TRBJ1-1; d_gene: TRBD1; abundance: NA; v_gene: TRBV4-1; CDR3aa: CASAYRGSTEAFF; CDR3nt: TGCGCCAGCGCCTACAGGGGTAGCACTGAAGCTTTCTTT
j_gene: TRBJ1-1; d_gene: NA; abundance: NA; v_gene: TRBV29-1; CDR3aa: CSVATGMATEAFF; CDR3nt: TGCAGCGTGGCAACAGGGATGGCCACTGAAGCTTTCTTT
j_gene: TRBJ2-5; d_gene: TRBD1; abundance: NA; v_gene: TRBV28; CDR3aa: CASRGQGETQYF; CDR3nt: TGTGCCAGCAGGGGACAGGGCGAGACCCAGTACTTC
j_gene: TRBJ2-2; d_gene: NA; abundance: NA; v_gene: TRBV6-5; CDR3aa: CASSYLLRQNTGELFF; CDR3nt: TGTGCCAGCAGTTACCTCCTTCGACAGAACACCGGGGAGCTGTTTTTT
j_gene: TRBJ1-2; d_gene: NA; abundance: NA; v_gene: TRBV19; CDR3aa: CASTPIGGPIRGANYGYTF; CDR3nt: TGTGCCAGTACCCCCATCGGCGGTCCGATCCGCGGAGCTAACTATGGCTACACCTTC
j_gene: TRBJ1-1; d_gene: NA; abundance: once; v_gene: TRBV11-2; CDR3aa: CASSLSGSEAFF; CDR3nt: TGTGCCAGCAGCTTAAGTGGCTCTGAAGCTTTCTTT
j_gene: TRBJ2-3; d_gene: NA; abundance: NA; v_gene: TRBV10-2; CDR3aa: CASGASSDTQYF; CDR3nt: TGCGCCAGCGGGGCCTCTTCCGATACGCAGTATTTT
j_gene: TRBJ2-7; d_gene: TRBD2; abundance: NA; v_gene: TRBV28; CDR3aa: CASSYRLADLTSYEQYF; CDR3nt: TGTGCCAGCAGTTACAGGCTAGCGGACTTGACCTCCTACGAGCAGTACTTC
j_gene: TRBJ1-6; d_gene: NA; abundance: NA; v_gene: TRBV2; CDR3aa: CASRGTANSPLHF; CDR3nt: TGTGCCAGCCGGGGTACGGCTAATTCACCCCTCCACTTT
j_gene: TRBJ1-4; d_gene: NA; abundance: NA; v_gene: TRBV4-3; CDR3aa: CASSREGGLSYEKLFF; CDR3nt: TGCGCCAGCAGCCGGGAAGGGGGACTATCTTATGAAAAACTGTTTTTT
j_gene: TRBJ2-7; d_gene: NA; abundance: NA; v_gene: TRBV4-2; CDR3aa: CASSQDGTKLGEQYF; CDR3nt: TGTGCCAGCAGCCAAGATGGGACAAAACTCGGCGAGCAGTACTTC
j_gene: TRBJ2-3; d_gene: NA; abundance: NA; v_gene: TRBV7-2; CDR3aa: CASSLGHSGRYTQYF; CDR3nt: TGTGCCAGCAGCTTAGGGCATTCTGGGCGTTATACGCAGTATTTT
j_gene: TRBJ2-1; d_gene: NA; abundance: few; v_gene: TRBV11-3; CDR3aa: CASSPNEDTNEQFF; CDR3nt: TGTGCCAGCAGCCCCAACGAGGATACCAATGAGCAGTTCTTC
j_gene: TRBJ1-3; d_gene: NA; abundance: few; v_gene: TRBV28; CDR3aa: CASSWAPTGNTIYF; CDR3nt: TGTGCCAGCAGCTGGGCCCCGACTGGAAACACCATATATTTT
j_gene: TRBJ2-3; d_gene: TRBD2; abundance: NA; v_gene: TRBV5-6; CDR3aa: CASLRTSGGADTQYF; CDR3nt: TGTGCCAGCCTTAGAACGAGCGGGGGCGCAGATACGCAGTATTTT
j_gene: TRBJ2-5; d_gene: TRBD2; abundance: NA; v_gene: TRBV5-1; CDR3aa: CASSLGTSPETQYF; CDR3nt: TGCGCCAGCAGCTTGGGGACTAGCCCAGAGACCCAGTACTTC
j_gene: TRBJ2-7; d_gene: NA; abundance: NA; v_gene: TRBV6-5; CDR3aa: CASSYGAEQYF; CDR3nt: TGTGCCAGCAGTTACGGAGCGGAGCAGTACTTC
j_gene: TRBJ2-5; d_gene: NA; abundance: NA; v_gene: TRBV7-7; CDR3aa: CASSPGAKETQYF; CDR3nt: TGTGCCAGCAGCCCGGGAGCTAAAGAGACCCAGTACTTC
j_gene: TRBJ1-2; d_gene: TRBD1; abundance: NA; v_gene: TRBV29-1; CDR3aa: CSVARQGAYGYTF; CDR3nt: TGCAGCGTTGCCCGGCAGGGGGCTTATGGCTACACCTTC
j_gene: TRBJ2-7; d_gene: TRBD1; abundance: NA; v_gene: TRBV6-4; CDR3aa: CASSVNRGYEQYF; CDR3nt: TGTGCCAGCAGTGTTAACAGGGGCTACGAGCAGTACTTC
j_gene: TRBJ1-1; d_gene: NA; abundance: NA; v_gene: TRBV7-9; CDR3aa: CASSLDSLWNTEAFF; CDR3nt: TGTGCCAGCAGCTTAGATTCTCTTTGGAACACTGAAGCTTTCTTT
j_gene: TRBJ2-5; d_gene: NA; abundance: NA; v_gene: TRBV7-8; CDR3aa: CASSYVGETQYF; CDR3nt: TGTGCCAGCAGCTACGTTGGCGAGACCCAGTACTTC
j_gene: TRBJ1-6; d_gene: NA; abundance: few; v_gene: TRBV4-2; CDR3aa: CASSQEVGQVNSPLHF; CDR3nt: TGTGCCAGCAGCCAAGAGGTGGGCCAGGTAAATTCACCCCTCCACTTT
j_gene: TRBJ2-5; d_gene: NA; abundance: NA; v_gene: TRBV28; CDR3aa: CASSMALEETQYF; CDR3nt: TGTGCCAGCAGTATGGCCCTCGAAGAGACCCAGTACTTC
j_gene: TRBJ1-5; d_gene: NA; abundance: NA; v_gene: TRBV6-5; CDR3aa: CATRMWVSGQPQHF; CDR3nt: TGTGCCACCCGTATGTGGGTAAGCGGTCAGCCCCAGCATTTT
j_gene: TRBJ1-5; d_gene: NA; abundance: NA; v_gene: TRBV19; CDR3aa: CASSIAGGENQPQHF; CDR3nt: TGTGCCAGTAGTATAGCGGGGGGCGAGAATCAGCCCCAGCATTTT
j_gene: TRBJ2-7; d_gene: NA; abundance: NA; v_gene: TRBV28; CDR3aa: CASSFERDTYEQYF; CDR3nt: TGTGCCAGCAGTTTCGAACGGGACACCTACGAGCAGTACTTC
j_gene: TRBJ1-2; d_gene: NA; abundance: NA; v_gene: TRBV5-6; CDR3aa: CASSFRQLGHYGYTF; CDR3nt: TGTGCCAGCAGCTTCCGACAGCTAGGACACTATGGCTACACCTTC
j_gene: TRBJ2-2; d_gene: TRBD2; abundance: NA; v_gene: TRBV2; CDR3aa: CASSPGTSGTGELFF; CDR3nt: TGTGCCAGCAGTCCCGGGACTAGTGGTACCGGGGAGCTGTTTTTT
j_gene: TRBJ1-4; d_gene: NA; abundance: NA; v_gene: TRBV28; CDR3aa: CASSLMRATGEKLFF; CDR3nt: TGTGCCAGCAGTTTAATGCGGGCTACGGGAGAAAAACTGTTTTTT
j_gene: TRBJ2-7; d_gene: TRBD1; abundance: few; v_gene: TRBV9; CDR3aa: CASSVAGTASYEQYF; CDR3nt: TGTGCCAGCAGCGTAGCTGGGACAGCAAGTTACGAGCAGTACTTC
j_gene: TRBJ2-1; d_gene: TRBD2; abundance: once; v_gene: TRBV19; CDR3aa: CASIGTSGGAKKFF; CDR3nt: TGTGCCAGTATCGGGACTAGCGGGGGGGCCAAGAAGTTCTTC
j_gene: TRBJ1-5; d_gene: TRBD1; abundance: NA; v_gene: TRBV30; CDR3aa: CAWSPGQGPGQPQHF; CDR3nt: TGTGCCTGGAGCCCGGGACAGGGGCCTGGTCAGCCCCAGCATTTT
j_gene: TRBJ2-7; d_gene: TRBD2; abundance: NA; v_gene: TRBV5-1; CDR3aa: CASGPGGRPDEQYF; CDR3nt: TGCGCCAGCGGCCCAGGCGGGAGACCCGACGAGCAGTACTTC
j_gene: TRBJ2-3; d_gene: NA; abundance: NA; v_gene: TRBV9; CDR3aa: CASSVGTTSTDTQYF; CDR3nt: TGTGCCAGCAGCGTAGGGACAACTAGCACAGATACGCAGTATTTT
j_gene: TRBJ2-1; d_gene: TRBD2; abundance: NA; v_gene: TRBV6-5; CDR3aa: CASNTGTSSYNEQFF; CDR3nt: TGTGCCAGCAACACCGGGACTAGCTCTTACAATGAGCAGTTCTTC
j_gene: TRBJ1-6; d_gene: NA; abundance: once; v_gene: TRBV27; CDR3aa: CASSWTDSPLHF; CDR3nt: TGTGCCAGCAGTTGGACAGATTCACCCCTCCACTTT